The rows below give T cell receptor beta chains drawn from one sample of a study of CD8+ T cells in alopecia areata. Clones were sequenced by immunoSEQ multiplex PCR, and TCRdb holds only the in-frame ones, with some missing. This table has 200,000 or so clones, 56% appearing once. The sequenced sample was CD8+ T cells sorted from blood. These receptors were taken from a human donor in good health. The CDR3 runs from the conserved cysteine through the conserved F or W. D genes are given only for firm matches. A row's size may be missing; if present it is once, few, many or a size class.

J gene,clone size,D gene,V gene,CDR3 length,CDR3 DNA,CDR3 protein
TRBJ1-5,NA,TRBD1,TRBV4-1,15,TGCGCCAGCAGCGCAGACAGGGAAACAAATCAGCCCCAGCATTTT,CASSADRETNQPQHF
TRBJ1-2,few,NA,TRBV5-5,15,TGTGCCAGCAGCGAGCCGGGCAGGGAGAACTATGGCTACACCTTC,CASSEPGRENYGYTF
TRBJ2-7,NA,NA,TRBV4-1,14,TGCGCCAGCAGCCACGGGACGTTTGGGGACGAGCAGTACTTC,CASSHGTFGDEQYF
TRBJ2-7,few,NA,TRBV7-9,16,TGTGCCAGCAGCGCACGGACAGCCGGGTACTCCTACGAGCAGTACTTC,CASSARTAGYSYEQYF
TRBJ1-2,NA,TRBD1,TRBV7-9,14,TGTGCCAGCAGCCTTGGACAGGGAGACTATGGCTACACCTTC,CASSLGQGDYGYTF
TRBJ2-7,NA,TRBD1,TRBV27,14,TGTGCCAGCAGTCCCCGACAGGGAACCTACGAGCAGTACTTC,CASSPRQGTYEQYF
TRBJ2-6,NA,NA,TRBV5-1,15,TGCGCCAGCAGCTCTATAGGGCCAGGGGCCAACGTCCTGACTTTC,CASSSIGPGANVLTF
TRBJ1-1,NA,NA,TRBV4-1,14,TGCGCCAGCAGCCAAGATCCTGATAACACTGAAGCTTTCTTT,CASSQDPDNTEAFF
TRBJ2-5,NA,TRBD1,TRBV15,16,TGTGCCACCAGCAGAATTCGGGACAGGGGCCAAGAGACCCAGTACTTC,CATSRIRDRGQETQYF
TRBJ2-7,NA,TRBD1,TRBV10-3,13,TGTGCCATCAATTTCGACAGGGGGGTCGAGCAGTACTTC,CAINFDRGVEQYF
TRBJ2-7,few,NA,TRBV5-6,16,TGTGCCAGCAGCTTGGGGTCGCCAGGGCCTAACTACGAGCAGTACTTC,CASSLGSPGPNYEQYF
TRBJ2-7,few,NA,TRBV5-5,13,TGTGCCAGCAGCCTGACGGACTCCTACGAGCAGTACTTC,CASSLTDSYEQYF
TRBJ2-3,NA,NA,TRBV5-1,14,TGCGCCAGCAGCTTAGAAGGATACACAGATACGCAGTATTTT,CASSLEGYTDTQYF
TRBJ2-7,NA,NA,TRBV5-1,16,TGCGCCAGCAGCTTAGGTTACAGCCCGTCGCAGAACGAGCAGTACTTC,CASSLGYSPSQNEQYF
TRBJ2-2,NA,NA,TRBV7-6,15,TGTGCCAGCAGCTTAAGTCAGACGAACACCGGGGAGCTGTTTTTT,CASSLSQTNTGELFF
TRBJ1-2,NA,TRBD1,TRBV27,14,TGTGCCAGCAGTCCTCGACAGGGTCTAAATGGCTACACCTTC,CASSPRQGLNGYTF
TRBJ1-1,few,NA,TRBV2,13,TGTGCCAGCAGTGACCCAGGGTACCCTGAAGCTTTCTTT,CASSDPGYPEAFF
TRBJ1-5,many,TRBD1,TRBV27,14,TGTGCCAGCAGCTCCAGGGGGCCGAATCAGCCCCAGCATTTT,CASSSRGPNQPQHF
TRBJ1-2,NA,NA,TRBV25-1,12,TGTGCCAGCAGTGAAGACAGATATGGCTACACCTTC,CASSEDRYGYTF
TRBJ2-5,NA,TRBD1,TRBV7-2,15,TGTGCCAGCAGCTTCTGGACAGGGGGCACGGAGACCCAGTACTTC,CASSFWTGGTETQYF
TRBJ2-3,NA,NA,TRBV29-1,15,TGCAGCGCCGTCGGTAGCCGGGTCGACACAGATACGCAGTATTTT,CSAVGSRVDTDTQYF
TRBJ2-5,NA,TRBD1,TRBV5-1,16,TGCGCCAGCGAGGAGACTCCGGGACAGACCCAAGAGACCCAGTACTTC,CASEETPGQTQETQYF
TRBJ1-1,NA,NA,TRBV27,16,TGTGCCAGCAGTTTATCTTCCTATTCTATGCGGACTGAAGCTTTCTTT,CASSLSSYSMRTEAFF
TRBJ1-1,once,NA,TRBV30,14,TGTGCCTGGAGTGTGGCGTCTGCGAACACTGAAGCTTTCTTT,CAWSVASANTEAFF
TRBJ2-3,NA,NA,TRBV5-1,13,TGCGCCAGCACCGGGGACAGCACAGATACGCAGTATTTT,CASTGDSTDTQYF
TRBJ1-2,NA,NA,TRBV2,14,TGTGCCAGCGGGCCCCATTTTGTCCACTATGGCTACACCTTC,CASGPHFVHYGYTF
TRBJ2-2,medium-sized,NA,TRBV9,13,TGTGCCAGCAGCGTAGACGGGATCGGGGAGCTGTTTTTT,CASSVDGIGELFF
TRBJ2-5,NA,TRBD2,TRBV2,15,TGTGCCAGCAGTGAAGGAAGCGGGGGGCCGGAGACCCAGTACTTC,CASSEGSGGPETQYF
TRBJ2-7,NA,NA,TRBV5-6,12,TGTGCCAGCAGCCAGGGGGGGTCCGAGCAGTACTTC,CASSQGGSEQYF
TRBJ2-7,once,NA,TRBV9,14,TGTGCCAGCAGCGTGGGGGATTCCTCCTACGAGCAGTACTTC,CASSVGDSSYEQYF
TRBJ2-7,NA,TRBD1,TRBV2,13,TGTGCCACCACACAGGGGGTTTCCTACGAGCAGTACTTC,CATTQGVSYEQYF
TRBJ1-1,few,NA,TRBV27,12,TGTGCCAGCAGTTTATCCGGGGGGGATGCTTTCTTT,CASSLSGGDAFF
TRBJ1-1,NA,TRBD1,TRBV9,16,TGTGCCAGCAGCCCCCGGACAGGGGTCGGGAACACTGAAGCTTTCTTT,CASSPRTGVGNTEAFF
TRBJ1-2,NA,NA,TRBV27,15,TGTGCCAGCAGCCCAGCCGCGAGGGGATCAGATGGCTACACCTTC,CASSPAARGSDGYTF
TRBJ2-7,NA,TRBD1,TRBV19,13,TGTGCCAGTAGCCTGACAGGGGGGAACGAGCAGTACTTC,CASSLTGGNEQYF
TRBJ1-5,NA,NA,TRBV18,12,TGTGCCAGCTCACCGACGACGGGGCCCCAGCATTTT,CASSPTTGPQHF
TRBJ2-7,NA,NA,TRBV7-8,15,TGTGCCAGCAGCTTAGTGGTGGGGGGATTGGCTGTGCAGTACTTC,CASSLVVGGLAVQYF
TRBJ2-7,NA,NA,TRBV4-1,14,TGCGCCAGCAGCCAAGGCGACAGGATGGACGAGCAGTACTTC,CASSQGDRMDEQYF
TRBJ2-7,once,TRBD1,TRBV5-1,14,TGCGCCAGCAGCTTTGGGACAGGGTCCTACGAGCAGTACTTC,CASSFGTGSYEQYF